A selection of T cell receptor beta chains follows, all from one sample in a study of T cells in Graves' hyperthyroidism and ophthalmopathy. TCRdb processed the multiplex PCR reads anew with MiXCR; each CDR3 protein has one entry. The sample comprises approximately 330,000 distinct CDR3 sequences, around 15% of which are singletons, and around 32% rests with the top ten. The source material was blood. The receptors come from a middle-aged woman with Graves' ophthalmopathy. Both conserved end residues are trimmed from each CDR3. Size values are once, few and many counts, or a class for expanded clones, and some rows have none.

size | V | CDR3
many | TRBV7-2 | ASSLAIQGASEQY
many | TRBV14 | ASSQDYGPYGYT
few | TRBV5-6 | ASSLIQGRGNYGYT
many | TRBV5-1 | ASSAEGQAATDTQY
. | TRBV27 | ASSFYYGYEQY
many | TRBV5-1 | ASSDRGGGEQF
. | TRBV7-9 | ASLTTGGATEAF
few | TRBV6-5 | ASSYGLAGVGEQF
. | TRBV20-1 | SAESGRGTDTQY
many | TRBV30 | AWVRAPTDTQY
many | TRBV12-3/TRBV12-4 | ASSPRYRVSTEAF
many | TRBV24-1 | ATSDSSSRETQY
many | TRBV20-1 | SAIEDRVNAMDQPQH
few | TRBV5-6 | ASSSYEAGMRAETQY
. | TRBV5-8 | ASSPGSRVGETQY
many | TRBV28 | ASSFELAVAKNIQY
few | TRBV20-1 | KGGTGQTEAF
few | TRBV24-1 | ATSDLPGQGVTGELF
few | TRBV20-1 | SARDLSRLAKGYT
. | TRBV25-1 | ASSDGRQPQH
. | TRBV5-4 | ASSLDSPSTDTQY
many | TRBV2 | ASSDDPQGEGNQPQH
few | TRBV16 | ASSHGQGAVATNEKLF
. | TRBV15 | ATSRGPKPNEKLF
many | TRBV12-3/TRBV12-4 | ASSLIGGSYEQY
many | TRBV14 | ASRWDRGEWWQPQH
many | TRBV5-5 | ASSIGTFNTEAF
. | TRBV5-5 | ASSRMGAIGVGNQPQH
. | TRBV28 | ASYPPGLSNQPQH
many | TRBV28 | ASRPIQMGQTFEAF
. | TRBV7-8 | ASSSGTSGSYNEQF
many | TRBV20-1 | SALSRVNTEAF
. | TRBV7-2 | ASSSVGTASYNEQF